What follows is one TCR beta chain and its context. Its antigen remains unknown. The data derive from a study of OX40 agonist ivuxolimab in advanced cancers. Study at large: Three dose-escalation patients had partial responses: one with hepatocellular carcinoma and two with cutaneous melanoma. Study-wide results and caveats: Patients with a partial response at 0.1-3.0 mg/kg had among the lowest clonal expansion.

V was trimmed by 1 base and J by 4 bases, leaving 11 bases between them. CDR1 is MNHNS, CDR2 SASEGT, per germline. This CDR3 has 15 residues. Sequencing used immunoSEQ multiplex PCR; TCRdb keeps in-frame clones, though not all of them. The sample has over 55,000 clones, 94% seen once; the top ten hold 15% to 19%. The chain employs TRBV6-1 and TRBJ2-1; D call uncertain. This TCR came from an adult with an advanced solid tumor such as melanoma, head and neck, liver or kidney cancer. Material: CD4+ or CD8+ T cells sorted from blood, obtained in a trial of the OX40 agonist ivuxolimab. The chain's CDR3 is CASSEERSPYNEQFF. The CDR3 DNA reads TGTGCCAGCAGTGAAGAGCGTAGTCCTTACAATGAGCAGTTCTTC.